Below are 8 T cell receptor beta chains sequenced from a single sample in a study of Graves' ophthalmopathy and Graves' hyperthyroidism. TCR beta CDR3 regions were amplified from RNA transcripts. RT-PCR in the first round used HTBI primers; a second-round multiplex PCR followed. One entry per CDR3 protein results from TCRdb running MiXCR on the multiplex PCR reads. Counted here are around 1.1 million distinct CDR3 sequences, 35% to 45% occurring once; the ten biggest clones make up around 10%. The sequenced material came from peripheral blood or thyroid tissue (not recorded which). The receptor set was obtained from an adult man with Graves' hyperthyroidism.

To note about this clonotype: This sequence may be a read error, since a much larger clone differs from it by one base. V and J are TRBV12-3 or TRBV12-4 and TRBJ1-3, with 9 bases lining up with TRBD1. Germline trimming cut 5 bases from V and 0 bases from J; bases unmatched to any gene: 5. This CDR3 spans 16 amino acids. CDR3 coding DNA: TGTGCCAGCAGTCCCGAGACAGGGGGCTCTGGAAACACCATATATTTT. As protein: CASSPETGGSGNTIYF.

A few counts support this clonotype. V usage is TRBV27 and J usage is TRBJ1-6, with 8 positions matching TRBD1. V shed 7 bases and J 7 bases; nucleotides not matched to a gene: 12. The CDR3 contains 16 residues. Germline values: CDR1 MNHEY, CDR2 SMNVEV (reference sequence). The CDR3 bases are TGTGCCAGCAAATCGAACTCGGGACAGGCGAATTCACCCCTCCACTTT. The encoded protein is CASKSNSGQANSPLHF.

A few counts support this clonotype. The chain links TRBV20-1 to TRBJ1-4; the D is unclear. Germline V gene sequence: CDR1 DFQATT, CDR2 SNEGSKA (reference sequence). V lost 0 bases to trimming and J lost 5 bases, with 10 bases between them. This CDR3 spans 14 amino acids. The CDR3 sequence: CSARDIGRNEKLFF. CDR3 in DNA: TGCAGTGCTAGAGATATCGGAAGAAATGAAAAACTGTTTTTT.

This clonotype appeared many times. This chain connects TRBV20-1 to TRBJ2-5, with D perhaps assigned TRBD1 or TRBD2 (5 bases each). The germline CDR1 and CDR2 sequences are DFQATT and SNEGSKA (reference sequence). V was clipped by 0 bases and J by 3 bases, with 14 bases between them. This CDR3 contains 15 residues. Here the CDR3 DNA reads TGCAGTGCTAGAGATCCCCGAGAGGGGAAAGAGACCCAGTACTTC. It yields the protein CSARDPREGKETQYF.

This clonotype has at least ten counts. J is TRBJ2-7 and V is TRBV6-5; tentative D call: TRBD1 (6 bases). V shed 9 bases and J shed 4 bases, with 10 bases lying between them. Germline V gene data show CDR1 as MNHEY and CDR2 as SVGAGI. The CDR3 has 11 residues. The CDR3 nucleotides read TGTGCCAGTAGGCAGGGGTACGAGCAGTACTTC. It is translated as CASRQGYEQYF.

The CDR3 DNA reads as TGTGCCAGCAGCCATATAATCAGCGGCTCCTACGAGCAGTACTTC. Its protein is CASSHIISGSYEQYF. This sequence joins TRBV14 and TRBJ2-7; maybe TRBD2 (5 bases). The germline V and J ends were trimmed by 3 bases and 0 bases, with 12 bases remaining between them. The germline V gene has CDR1 SGHDN and CDR2 FVKESK. The CDR3 loop spans 15 amino acids.

This clonotype showed up many times. This sequence joins TRBV19 and TRBJ1-1, with D perhaps TRBD1 (6 bases). The CDR3 loop spans 14 amino acids. Trimming removed 4 bases at V and 7 bases at J, with 16 bases between. Germline lookup yields CDR1 LNHDA and CDR2 SQIVND (reference sequence). The CDR3 spells CASSTTTGLVEAFF. As DNA, the CDR3 is TGTGCCAGTAGTACGACGACAGGTCTGGTTGAAGCTTTCTTT.

This clonotype was seen repeatedly, ten times or more. This rearrangement joins TRBV4-1 to TRBJ1-1, with TRBD1 matching over 7 bases. Germline values: CDR1 MGHRA, CDR2 YSYEKL. V dropped 2 bases and J dropped 1; count of bases not matched to a gene: 7. CDR3 size: 16 residues. The CDR3 region is CASSQKTTGQNTEAFF. The CDR3 DNA sequence: TGCGCCAGCAGCCAAAAGACGACAGGGCAGAACACTGAAGCTTTCTTT.